The next 5 T cell receptor beta chains were all read from a single sample in a study of blood T cell repertoires in COVID-19. Clones were read by immunoSEQ multiplex PCR, and TCRdb kept only the in-frame ones, dropping some. The sample contains about 240,000 clones, about four fifths of which appear only once. Sequences were obtained from peripheral blood. Receptors originate from a woman at least 80 years old with COVID-19, enrolled during active disease.

This clone was seen only a few times. The rearrangement joins TRBV9 to TRBJ1-6; D may be TRBD1 (5 bases). The CDR3 length is 12 residues. Trimming cost V 4 bases and J 8 bases, with 7 bases left between them. The V gene's germline CDR1 is SGDLS and CDR2 YYNGEE. CDR3 protein: CASSPGYSPLHF. The CDR3 nucleotides read TGTGCCAGCAGCCCAGGGTATTCACCCCTCCACTTT. Supplemented by reference TRBV9 and TRBJ1-6, the full variable domain reads DSGVTQTPKHLITATGQRVTLRCSPRSGDLSVYWYQQSLDQGLQFLIQYYNGEERAKGNILERFSAQQFPDLHSELNLSSLELGDSALYFCASSPGYSPLHFGNGTRLTVT.

The chain recombines TRBV7-3 with TRBJ2-3; 8 nucleotides line up with TRBD2. The germline CDR1 and CDR2 sequences are SGHTA and FQGTGA. V lost 1 base to trimming and J lost 1 base; unmatched junction nucleotides: 13. This CDR3 contains 19 residues. The CDR3 nucleotides are TGTGCCAGCAGCTTAATCCCCAGCGGGAGCGGATTAGGCACAGATACGCAGTATTTT. Protein: CASSLIPSGSGLGTDTQYF. Using reference TRBV7-3 and TRBJ2-3 for the parts outside the CDR3, the full variable domain is GAGVSQTPSNKVTEKGKYVELRCDPISGHTALYWYRQSLGQGPEFLIYFQGTGAADDSGLPNDRFFAVRPEGSVSTLKIQRTERGDSAVYLCASSLIPSGSGLGTDTQYFGPGTRLTVL.

In regard to this clone: Relative to the germline gene, one junction end is altered; a read error may explain this. This chain links TRBV7-9 with TRBJ1-1; D might be TRBD1 (6 bases). There are 11 residues in the CDR3. The V gene's germline CDR1 is SEHNR and CDR2 FQNEAQ (reference sequence). CDR3 sequence reads: CASSLGQVPRF. The CDR3 region has the DNA TGTGCCAGCAGCTTAGGACAGGTCCCAAGATTT.

The chain has TRBV7-3 and TRBJ1-1; weak D call: TRBD1 (6 bases). Per germline, CDR1 SGHTA and CDR2 FQGTGA. Trimming pared 6 bases from V and 0 bases from J, leaving 14 bases between. The CDR3 length is 15 residues. This chain's CDR3 is CASSFTGSLNTEAFF. The CDR3 bases are TGTGCCAGCAGTTTCACAGGGTCCCTGAACACTGAAGCTTTCTTT.

This chain connects TRBV7-9 to TRBJ1-6; D remains unclear. The CDR3 runs to 12 residues. Between the trimmed V and J ends, which lost 1 base and 14 bases, there was a span of 9 bases. Germline V gene data show CDR1 as SEHNR and CDR2 as FQNEAQ (reference sequence). The CDR3 region is CASSLGDTALHF. CDR3 coding DNA: TGTGCCAGCAGCTTAGGCGACACGGCCCTCCACTTT. Full variable domain (remainder filled in from reference TRBV7-9 and TRBJ1-6): DTGVSQNPRHKITKRGQNVTFRCDPISEHNRLYWYRQTLGQGPEFLTYFQNEAQLEKSRLLSDRFSAERPKGSFSTLEIQRTEQGDSAMYLCASSLGDTALHFGNGTRLTVT.